The 26 T cell receptor beta chains below all came from one sample that was sequenced in a study of blood T cell repertoires in COVID-19. Only in-frame clones appear in the TCRdb table, and some are missing; sequencing was by immunoSEQ multiplex PCR. The table shows under 250,000 clones, with 80% to 90% occurring only once. Sequenced material: PBMCs or T cells enriched from blood (not recorded which). These receptors came from a woman aged 40 to 50 who had been exposed to COVID-19.

The rearrangement joins TRBV18 to TRBJ1-2; 7 bases align to TRBD1. V lost 2 bases to trimming and J lost 3 bases; unmatched junction nucleotides: 0. This CDR3 has 13 residues. Germline loops: CDR1 KGHSH, CDR2 LQKENI. DNA for the CDR3: TGTGCCAGCTCACCAACAGGGGACTATGGCTACACCTTC. It codes for CASSPTGDYGYTF.

J is TRBJ1-1 and V is TRBV4-2; 7 positions match TRBD1. The CDR3 is made up of 12 amino acids. Germline V lookup: CDR1 LGHNA, CDR2 YNFKEQ. V lost 6 bases, J lost 4 bases, and 2 bases stayed unmatched. The CDR3 coding sequence is TGTGCCAGCAGACCAGGGGGCACTGAAGCTTTCTTT. It is translated as CASRPGGTEAFF.

The J gene is TRBJ1-1, the V gene TRBV4-3; 7 bases match TRBD1. The trim removed 6 bases at V and 1 base at J, leaving 8 bases unmatched. The germline CDR1 and CDR2 sequences are LGHNA and YSLEER. The CDR3 has 15 residues. This CDR3 is CASRPAGGRNTEAFF. CDR3 DNA sequence: TGCGCCAGCAGGCCAGCAGGGGGGAGGAACACTGAAGCTTTCTTT.

The CDR3, as DNA: TGTGCCAGCAGCACATACGCGAACACTGAAGCTTTCTTT. Residues: CASSTYANTEAFF. The rearrangement uses TRBV7-2 and TRBJ1-1; D unresolved. Germline V lookup: CDR1 SGHTA, CDR2 FQGNSA. Trimming cost V 5 bases and J 1 base, with 8 bases left between them. The CDR3 length is 13 residues.

The chain combines TRBV9 with TRBJ2-7; TRBD1 matches 8 bases. The CDR3 consists of 16 residues. Per the germline V gene, CDR1 is SGDLS and CDR2 is YYNGEE. The junction had 9 bases not matched to a gene; V was cut back by 4 bases and J by 0 bases. The CDR3 DNA reads TGTGCCAGCAGCCCCTCGGGACAGGCGGTCTCCTACGAGCAGTACTTC. Its protein is CASSPSGQAVSYEQYF.

This chain uses TRBV28 with TRBJ1-5; 8 bases are a match to TRBD1. There are 14 residues in the CDR3. The germline V gene has CDR1 MDHEN and CDR2 SYDVKM. J gave up 7 bases and V 6 bases, and 8 bases lay outside the gene matches. The CDR3 protein is CASRLRQGLQPQHF. The DNA of the CDR3 is TGTGCCAGCAGACTTAGACAGGGGCTCCAGCCCCAGCATTTT.

This chain joins TRBV28 and TRBJ2-7; D gene ambiguous. CDR1 is MDHEN and CDR2 is SYDVKM in the germline V gene. The CDR3 is made up of 16 amino acids. Trimming pared 1 base from V and 2 bases from J, leaving 15 bases between. The CDR3 sequence: CASSLLPGFGPYEQYF. The DNA of the CDR3 is TGTGCCAGCAGTTTATTGCCCGGTTTTGGTCCCTACGAGCAGTACTTC. Variable domain in full (rest from reference TRBV28 and TRBJ2-7): DVKVTQSSRYLVKRTGEKVFLECVQDMDHENMFWYRQDPGLGLRLIYFSYDVKMKEKGDIPEGYSVSREKKERFSLILESASTNQTSMYLCASSLLPGFGPYEQYFGPGTRLTVT.

This clone was counted between two and nine times. The chain is built from TRBV7-2 and TRBJ1-3; D gene uncertain. The CDR3 spans 18 residues. Trimming cost V 5 bases and J 3 bases, with 23 bases left between them. The germline gives CDR1 SGHTA, CDR2 FQGNSA. In DNA, the CDR3 is TGTGCCAGCAGCCAAAACCCCCAGGTAGAGCCCTTTGGAAACACCATATATTTT. Its protein product is CASSQNPQVEPFGNTIYF.

This chain links TRBV2 with TRBJ2-5, with 9 bases identical to TRBD1. Germline CDR1 reads SNHLY; CDR2 reads FYNNEI. V trimming: 7 bases; J trimming: 4 bases; junction bases outside the gene matches: 4. The CDR3 is 13 residues long. The CDR3, as DNA: TGTGCCAGCACCCCGGACAGGGGAGAGACCCAGTACTTC. It is translated as CASTPDRGETQYF.

This clone was counted once. The V and J genes are TRBV7-9 and TRBJ2-1, with D possibly matching TRBD2 (6 bases). Germline V lookup: CDR1 SEHNR, CDR2 FQNEAQ (reference sequence). This CDR3 has 17 amino acids. Trimming pared 3 bases from V and 9 bases from J, leaving 24 bases between. The chain's CDR3 is CASSFPVRRAAQGEQFF. CDR3 in DNA: TGTGCCAGCAGCTTCCCCGTTAGGAGGGCCGCCCAGGGTGAGCAGTTCTTC.

This clone was seen a few times. This chain uses TRBV19 with TRBJ1-1; D uncertain. CDR1 and CDR2 from the germline V gene are LNHDA and SQIVND (reference sequence). The length of the CDR3 is 14 residues. V lost 6 bases, J lost 3 bases, and 14 bases lay in between. CDR3 sequence: CASSPTGRDTEAFF. Here the CDR3 DNA reads TGTGCCAGTAGCCCGACGGGTCGAGACACTGAAGCTTTCTTT.

Concerning this clone itself: A read error may produce the germline difference seen at one junction end. The chain uses TRBV30 and TRBJ1-3, with D unresolved. Germline CDR1 and CDR2: GTSNPN and SVGIG (reference sequence). The CDR3 extends over 13 amino acids. The CDR3 region has the DNA TGTGCCTGGCGTGTTCGCTCTGGAAACACCATATATTTT. Translation: CAWRVRSGNTIYF.

This clone was detected once. This chain joins TRBV7-2 and TRBJ1-3, with 8 bases aligning to TRBD1. CDR3 length: 16 amino acids. Germline V gene data show CDR1 as SGHTA and CDR2 as FQGNSA. V lost 5 bases, J lost 0 bases, and 6 bases stayed unmatched. Written as DNA, the CDR3 is TGTGCCAGCAGCCCTCGACAGGGGCCCTCTGGAAACACCATATATTTT. It encodes CASSPRQGPSGNTIYF.

The chain links TRBV19 to TRBJ1-3; TRBD1 matches at 7 bases. V lost 4 bases to trimming and J lost 0 bases; unmatched junction nucleotides: 3. Germline V gene data show CDR1 as LNHDA and CDR2 as SQIVND (reference sequence). CDR3 length: 15 residues. DNA for the CDR3: TGTGCCAGTAGTACTGGGGACAGCTCTGGAAACACCATATATTTT. Its protein is CASSTGDSSGNTIYF.

The genes are TRBV29-1 and TRBJ1-1; tentative D call: TRBD1 (5 bases). Germline CDR1 reads SQVTM; CDR2 reads ANQGSEA. V lost 2 bases and J lost 1, with 8 bases in between. This CDR3 has 13 residues. The CDR3 nucleotides read TGCAGCGTTGAATGGGGCCAGAACACTGAAGCTTTCTTT. The encoded protein is CSVEWGQNTEAFF.

The genes are TRBV28 and TRBJ1-6, with D possibly TRBD1 on 6 matching bases. CDR3 length equals 14 residues. The germline CDR1 and CDR2 sequences are MDHEN and SYDVKM. The ends were cut back, 6 bases at V and 7 bases at J, with 13 bases in the middle. The CDR3 here is CASRKQGLNSPLHF. In nucleotides, the CDR3 is TGTGCCAGCAGAAAACAGGGCTTGAATTCACCCCTCCACTTT.

The chain is built from TRBV19 and TRBJ1-2, with 7 bases aligning to TRBD1. Trimming took 7 bases from V and 4 from J; bases not matched to a gene: 6. The CDR3 extends over 13 amino acids. Per germline, CDR1 LNHDA and CDR2 SQIVND (reference sequence). The CDR3 loop is CASNQKGAYGYTF. CDR3 coding DNA: TGTGCCAGTAACCAAAAGGGGGCCTATGGCTACACCTTC.

The chain employs TRBV7-9 and TRBJ1-2, with D hard to call. Germline values: CDR1 SEHNR, CDR2 FQNEAQ (reference sequence). This CDR3 has 15 residues. The V end was cut by 5 bases, the J end by 5 bases, with 18 bases between. The CDR3 spells CASSPTTTGSYGYTF. The CDR3 region has the DNA TGTGCCAGCAGCCCCACCACGACGGGGTCATATGGCTACACCTTC. Together with reference TRBV7-9 and TRBJ1-2, the CDR3 gives the full variable domain: DTGVSQNPRHKITKRGQNVTFRCDPISEHNRLYWYRQTLGQGPEFLTYFQNEAQLEKSRLLSDRFSAERPKGSFSTLEIQRTEQGDSAMYLCASSPTTTGSYGYTFGSGTRLTVV.

This sequence joins TRBV5-1 and TRBJ2-5, with 9 bases that match TRBD2. The CDR3 has 13 amino acids. Germline V lookup: CDR1 SGHRS, CDR2 YFSETQ. J was trimmed by 1 base and V by 5 bases; bases with no gene match: 0. The CDR3 region is CASRTSGQETQYF. The DNA of the CDR3 is TGCGCCAGCAGGACTAGCGGCCAAGAGACCCAGTACTTC.

The rearrangement joins TRBV24-1 to TRBJ1-1; D perhaps matches TRBD1 (5 bases). This CDR3 spans 14 amino acids. CDR1 is KGHDR, CDR2 SFDVKD, per germline. Between the trimmed V and J ends, which lost 4 bases and 4 bases, there was a span of 12 bases. CDR3 DNA: TGTGCCACCAGTGACTGGGGGGAGGGCACTGAAGCTTTCTTT. As protein: CATSDWGEGTEAFF.

The J gene is TRBJ1-1, the V gene TRBV18; D is possibly TRBD1 (6 bases). V dropped 1 base and J dropped 0 bases, with 9 bases sitting between them. Germline CDR1 and CDR2: KGHSH and LQKENI. The CDR3 is 15 residues long. The chain's CDR3 is CASSPQGEMNTEAFF. The CDR3 DNA sequence: TGTGCCAGCTCACCACAGGGGGAAATGAACACTGAAGCTTTCTTT. The full variable domain, in which reference TRBV18 and TRBJ1-1 provide the parts outside the CDR3, is NAGVMQNPRHLVRRRGQEARLRCSPMKGHSHVYWYRQLPEEGLKFMVYLQKENIIDESGMPKERFSAEFPKEGPSILRIQQVVRGDSAAYFCASSPQGEMNTEAFFGQGTRLTVV.

The genes are TRBV10-3 and TRBJ2-7, with 11 bases identical to TRBD1. This CDR3 contains 17 residues. V gave up 6 bases and J gave up 4 bases; unmatched junction bases: 14. Germline V gene sequence: CDR1 ENHRY, CDR2 SYGVKD. The chain's CDR3 is CAIRPESGTGGSYEQYF. CDR3 nucleotide sequence: TGTGCCATCAGACCCGAATCGGGGACAGGGGGATCGTACGAGCAGTACTTC.

The chain couples TRBV6-6 to TRBJ2-5, with TRBD1 identical over 8 bases. Germline CDR1 is MNHNY and CDR2 is SVGAGI (reference sequence). Trimming removed 5 bases from V and 5 bases from J; junction bases left unmatched: 16. The CDR3 extends over 17 amino acids. CDR3 amino acids: CASSRGGQGTLRETQYF. CDR3 sequence (DNA): TGTGCCAGCAGTCGAGGAGGACAGGGTACATTAAGGGAGACCCAGTACTTC.

This clone showed up just a few times. The chain links TRBV15 to TRBJ2-1; the match to TRBD1 covers 7 bases. From germline, CDR1 is LNHNV and CDR2 YYDKDF (reference sequence). The CDR3 totals 16 residues. The trim removed 1 base at V and 0 bases at J, leaving 3 bases unmatched. In DNA form, the CDR3 reads TGTGCCACCAGCAGAGGGACAGGCGGCTCCTACAATGAGCAGTTCTTC. It yields the protein CATSRGTGGSYNEQFF.

The chain couples TRBV4-1 to TRBJ1-5, with 10 bases matching TRBD1. There are 15 residues in the CDR3. The V and J ends lost 3 bases and 9 bases, in that order; junction bases with no gene match: 8. Germline assignment: CDR1 MGHRA and CDR2 YSYEKL. The CDR3 region is CASSQAPGQGLPQHF. As DNA, the CDR3 is TGCGCCAGCAGCCAGGCCCCGGGACAGGGGCTGCCCCAGCATTTT.

J is TRBJ2-3 and V is TRBV7-9; possible D gene TRBD2, 6 bases. The CDR3 runs 15 residues. Germline V gene lookup returns CDR1 SEHNR and CDR2 FQNEAQ (reference sequence). Trimming pared 7 bases from V and 4 bases from J, leaving 18 bases between. The CDR3 coding sequence is TGTGCCAGCACCAAGGCTGTCGGAGGGTCAGATACGCAGTATTTT. It yields the protein CASTKAVGGSDTQYF.